This entry concerns a single TCR beta chain. Its antigen is currently unknown. The TCR-sequenced patients were a few responders to pembrolizumab. V was pared by 2 bases and J by 5 bases, with 10 bases between. Germline V gives CDR1 SGHAT, CDR2 FQNNGV. The CDR3 consists of 14 residues. These data come from a study of PD-1 blockade in mismatch repair-deficient tumors. Libraries were prepared by immunoSEQ multiplex PCR; TCRdb keeps only in-frame clonotypes and omits some of them. The sample has about 19,000 clones; almost 85% are singletons. The study's findings and limits: Tumor-resident clones, often undetectable pretreatment in blood, expanded then contracted after pembrolizumab.

The V call is TRBV11-2, the J call TRBJ2-1, with a tentative D call TRBD1 (6 bases). The sequences come from PBMCs, collected 52 weeks after starting pembrolizumab. The receptor comes from an adult with mismatch repair-deficient cancer. This chain's CDR3 is CASSLIRGNNEQFF. The CDR3 nucleotides are TGTGCCAGCAGCTTAATCAGGGGTAACAATGAGCAGTTCTTC.